The present T cell receptor beta chain was sequenced within a study of T cells in Graves' hyperthyroidism and ophthalmopathy. Trimming took 4 bases from V and 5 from J, leaving 18 bases between them. CDR1 SGHRS and CDR2 YFSETQ come from the germline V gene. CDR3 length: 15 amino acids. RNA transcripts yielded amplified TCR beta CDR3 regions. The TCR CDR3 first-round RT-PCR relied on the HTBI primer set. TCRdb independently ran MiXCR on the multiplex PCR reads; one entry per CDR3 protein. Seen here are about 300,000 distinct CDR3 sequences, roughly a fifth observed once, and the top ten hold 35% to 40%.

Sequencing input: blood. The sequence came from a man aged 50 to 59 with Graves' ophthalmopathy. V and J are TRBV5-1 and TRBJ1-1; D perhaps matches TRBD1 (5 bases). The CDR3 nucleotides are TGCGCCAGCAGCCAAGGGACGGCCGCAGGGACTGAAGCTTTCTTT. Protein product: CASSQGTAAGTEAFF.